The 20 T cell receptor beta chains reported below all come from one sample, sequenced in a study of control samples from healthy donors and cancer patients. Data came from immunoSEQ multiplex PCR; TCRdb stores just in-frame clones and leaves some out. Of around 96,000 clones listed, approximately 95% are singletons. Sequencing was carried out using blood. The receptors were sampled from a man in his late teens or twenties in good health.

The rearrangement uses TRBV2 and TRBJ1-4, with D uncertain. V was cut by 7 bases and J by 3 bases, with 12 bases left in between. The CDR3 length is 14 residues. The V gene's germline CDR1 is SNHLY and CDR2 FYNNEI. CDR3 amino acids: CASMVTEANEKLFF. The CDR3 DNA sequence: TGTGCCAGCATGGTAACAGAGGCTAATGAAAAACTGTTTTTT. Supplemented by reference TRBV2 and TRBJ1-4, the full variable domain reads EPEVTQTPSHQVTQMGQEVILRCVPISNHLYFYWYRQILGQKVEFLVSFYNNEISEKSEIFDDQFSVERPDGSNFTLKIRSTKLEDSAMYFCASMVTEANEKLFFGSGTQLSVL.

The genes are TRBV27 and TRBJ1-4, with TRBD1 matching 8 bases. The CDR3 is 13 amino acids. Trimming at V came to 6 bases and at J to 7 bases, leaving 4 bases not matched to a gene. Per the germline V gene, CDR1 is MNHEY and CDR2 is SMNVEV (reference sequence). The CDR3 spells CASRDREREKLFF. The DNA for the CDR3 is TGTGCCAGCAGGGACAGGGAGCGTGAAAAACTGTTTTTT.

The chain joins TRBV5-1 to TRBJ2-7; D is ambiguous. Between the trimmed V and J ends, which lost 2 bases and 3 bases, there was a span of 3 bases. There are 11 residues in the CDR3. In germline, CDR1 is SGHRS, CDR2 YFSETQ. CDR3 sequence reads: CASSLGYEQYF. CDR3 nucleotides: TGCGCCAGCAGCTTAGGCTACGAGCAGTACTTC.

The V gene is TRBV2, the J gene TRBJ1-3; 7 nucleotides line up with TRBD1. The CDR3 has 13 residues. Looked up from germline, CDR1 is SNHLY and CDR2 is FYNNEI. With V trimmed by 4 bases and J by 5 bases, 2 bases remained unmatched. CDR3 region: CASSAGGRNTIYF. In DNA form, the CDR3 reads TGTGCCAGCAGTGCAGGGGGGAGAAACACCATATATTTT.

This chain links TRBV9 with TRBJ1-2; TRBD1 agrees at 9 bases. CDR1 SGDLS and CDR2 YYNGEE come from the germline V gene. With V trimmed by 0 bases and J by 7 bases, 10 bases remained unmatched. The length of the CDR3 is 16 residues. The CDR3 region has the DNA TGTGCCAGCAGCGTAGGCCTGGGACAGGGATTAGCTGGCTACACCTTC. Protein sequence: CASSVGLGQGLAGYTF.

This clone appeared once. The rearrangement joins TRBV2 to TRBJ2-2; D is perhaps TRBD1 (6 bases). CDR1 is SNHLY and CDR2 is FYNNEI in the germline V gene. The ends were cut back, 6 bases at V and 3 bases at J, with 17 bases in the middle. The CDR3 loop spans 16 amino acids. This chain's CDR3 is CASRSPTTGHTGELFF. DNA of the CDR3: TGTGCCAGCAGATCCCCTACCACAGGGCACACCGGGGAGCTGTTTTTT. The complete variable domain, with remaining parts taken from reference TRBV2 and TRBJ2-2, reads EPEVTQTPSHQVTQMGQEVILRCVPISNHLYFYWYRQILGQKVEFLVSFYNNEISEKSEIFDDQFSVERPDGSNFTLKIRSTKLEDSAMYFCASRSPTTGHTGELFFGEGSRLTVL.

V gene TRBV7-9 combines with J gene TRBJ1-1, with D maybe TRBD1 (5 bases). This CDR3 contains 13 residues. The V end lost 5 bases, the J end lost 3 bases, and 10 bases lay between the germline ends. Germline V gene data show CDR1 as SEHNR and CDR2 as FQNEAQ (reference sequence). The CDR3 sequence: CASSPGRDTEAFF. The CDR3 region has the DNA TGTGCCAGCAGCCCAGGGAGGGACACTGAAGCTTTCTTT.

The genes are TRBV2 and TRBJ1-2, with D unresolved. The germline V gene has CDR1 SNHLY and CDR2 FYNNEI. The CDR3 loop spans 11 amino acids. Between the trimmed V and J ends, which lost 9 bases and 7 bases, there was a span of 12 bases. CDR3 loop: CASQWTSGYTF. The CDR3 nucleotides are TGTGCCAGTCAGTGGACCTCTGGCTACACCTTC. The variable domain in full, completed from reference TRBV2 and TRBJ1-2, reads EPEVTQTPSHQVTQMGQEVILRCVPISNHLYFYWYRQILGQKVEFLVSFYNNEISEKSEIFDDQFSVERPDGSNFTLKIRSTKLEDSAMYFCASQWTSGYTFGSGTRLTVV.

The chain combines TRBV25-1 with TRBJ1-2, with a possible D match to TRBD1 (5 bases). Germline CDR1 is MGHDK and CDR2 is SYGVNS. The CDR3 runs 14 residues. Trimming removed 5 bases from V and 3 bases from J, with 13 bases in between. The CDR3 DNA reads as TGTGCCAGCAGTACAGGATCCGCGTACTATGGCTACACCTTC. Residues: CASSTGSAYYGYTF.

This rearrangement joins TRBV4-1 to TRBJ1-2, with a tentative D call TRBD1 (5 bases). Trimming left V 2 bases short and J 4 bases short, with 17 bases between. The CDR3 is 16 amino acids. CDR1 and CDR2 (germline): MGHRA, YSYEKL. The CDR3 is CASSQQPGLEFYGYTF. CDR3 DNA: TGCGCCAGCAGCCAACAACCGGGACTGGAATTCTATGGCTACACCTTC.

The chain recombines TRBV7-6 with TRBJ2-7; a weak D match, TRBD1 (6 bases). In germline, CDR1 is SGHVS, CDR2 FNYEAQ. CDR3 size: 14 residues. Trimming removed 4 bases at V and 4 bases at J, with 14 bases between. This chain's CDR3 is CASSSGMTGYEQYF. The DNA for the CDR3 is TGTGCCAGCAGCTCCGGAATGACAGGTTACGAGCAGTACTTC.

V usage is TRBV7-3 and J usage is TRBJ2-7; TRBD2 agrees at 8 bases. Germline V gene sequence: CDR1 SGHTA, CDR2 FQGTGA. The CDR3 sequence is 15 residues long. Trimming took 4 bases from V and 2 from J; bases not matched to a gene: 7. The CDR3 sequence is CASSSLAGATYEQYF. The DNA of the CDR3 is TGTGCCAGCAGCTCTCTAGCGGGTGCTACCTACGAGCAGTACTTC.

V is TRBV6-5 and J is TRBJ1-5; 7 bases line up with TRBD1. Per germline, CDR1 MNHEY and CDR2 SVGAGI. The CDR3 totals 15 residues. Losses at the gene ends were 5 bases for V and 3 bases for J; bases not matched to a gene: 7. The chain's CDR3 is CASSPDRRLNQPQHF. CDR3 coding DNA: TGTGCCAGCAGTCCGGACAGGCGTCTCAATCAGCCCCAGCATTTT.

The rearrangement uses TRBV29-1 and TRBJ1-1; 12 nucleotides line up with TRBD1. The germline CDR1 and CDR2 sequences are SQVTM and ANQGSEA. The CDR3 extends over 15 amino acids. V shed 0 bases, J shed 7 bases, and the junction held 6 bases outside the gene matches. Here the CDR3 reads CSVEEGTGGEIEAFF. CDR3 nucleotide sequence: TGCAGCGTTGAAGAGGGGACAGGGGGCGAGATTGAAGCTTTCTTT. The full variable domain, in which reference TRBV29-1 and TRBJ1-1 provide the parts outside the CDR3, is SAVISQKPSRDICQRGTSLTIQCQVDSQVTMMFWYRQQPGQSLTLIATANQGSEATYESGFVIDKFPISRPNLTFSTLTVSNMSPEDSSIYLCSVEEGTGGEIEAFFGQGTRLTVV.

This clone was seen once. V usage is TRBV19 and J usage is TRBJ1-2; D not resolved. This CDR3 is 12 amino acids long. V was cut by 5 bases and J by 8 bases, with 12 bases left in between. The germline V gene has CDR1 LNHDA and CDR2 SQIVND (reference sequence). The CDR3 reads CASSGLGSGYTF. CDR3 DNA: TGTGCCAGTAGTGGACTGGGCAGCGGCTACACCTTC. The whole variable domain, remainder taken from reference TRBV19 and TRBJ1-2, is DGGITQSPKYLFRKEGQNVTLSCEQNLNHDAMYWYRQDPGQGLRLIYYSQIVNDFQKGDIAEGYSVSREKKESFPLTVTSAQKNPTAFYLCASSGLGSGYTFGSGTRLTVV.

The chain has TRBV25-1 and TRBJ1-4, with 9 bases fitting TRBD1. Unmatched junction bases numbered 3, after V lost 4 bases and J lost 0 bases. The CDR3 has 16 residues. Germline V gene sequence: CDR1 MGHDK, CDR2 SYGVNS. The CDR3 bases are TGTGCCAGCAGTGCGGGACAGGGTGCAACTAATGAAAAACTGTTTTTT. Protein product: CASSAGQGATNEKLFF.

The V gene is TRBV4-2, the J gene TRBJ2-2; 13 nucleotides align to TRBD2. Germline V gene data show CDR1 as LGHNA and CDR2 as YNFKEQ. The CDR3 has 15 amino acids. After removal of 1 base from V and 7 bases from J, the junction contained 0 bases not matched to a gene. CDR3 sequence reads: CASSQGLAGGGELFF. CDR3 sequence (DNA): TGTGCCAGCAGCCAAGGACTAGCGGGGGGCGGGGAGCTGTTTTTT.

This chain joins TRBV7-3 and TRBJ1-1, with a weak D call TRBD1 (6 bases). V lost 2 bases and J 4 bases, leaving 11 bases between the germline ends. The CDR3 runs 14 residues. CDR1 and CDR2 (germline): SGHTA, FQGTGA. The CDR3 DNA is TGTGCCAGCAGCTTAGCAGGGGACGCCACTGAAGCTTTCTTT. This sequence encodes CASSLAGDATEAFF.

This chain connects TRBV24-1 to TRBJ1-5, with unresolved D. V was trimmed by 3 bases and J by 4 bases, leaving 9 bases between them. CDR1 and CDR2 from the germline V gene are KGHDR and SFDVKD. The CDR3 is made up of 14 amino acids. In nucleotides, the CDR3 is TGTGCCACCAGTGATAATGGGTTGAATCAGCCCCAGCATTTT. Its protein product is CATSDNGLNQPQHF.

This rearrangement joins TRBV10-2 to TRBJ2-2; 9 nucleotides match TRBD2. The germline gives CDR1 WSHSY, CDR2 SAAADI. The V gene end was trimmed by 0 bases and the J gene end by 7 bases; junction bases not matched to a gene: 3. The CDR3 covers 15 residues. This CDR3 reads CASSESPSGVGELFF. The CDR3 coding sequence is TGCGCCAGCAGTGAGTCCCCTAGCGGGGTCGGGGAGCTGTTTTTT.